The 8 T cell receptor beta chains given below trace back to one sample, sequenced in a study of cytomegalovirus exposure and HLA in healthy donors. PCR used 60 Vbeta primers and 13 Jbeta primers. Produced via immunoSEQ multiplex PCR; TCRdb's table is partial and in-frame only. This table holds roughly 150,000 clones, 81% found once. Sequencing was done on a sample of PBMCs. The receptors derive from a woman aged 18-30 years in good health and CMV-seronegative.

The rearrangement joins TRBV5-1 to TRBJ1-1; the D is unclear. The V and J ends lost 0 bases and 4 bases respectively, with 10 bases between them. This CDR3 is built from 14 residues. Germline V gives CDR1 SGHRS, CDR2 YFSETQ. CDR3 in DNA: TGCGCCAGCAGCTTGGATGGGAGAACCACTGAAGCTTTCTTT. It encodes CASSLDGRTTEAFF.

The rearrangement joins TRBV18 to TRBJ2-2; no reliable D call. Germline V gene lookup returns CDR1 KGHSH and CDR2 LQKENI. The CDR3 loop spans 15 amino acids. V was clipped by 2 bases and J by 1 base, with 8 bases between them. The CDR3 DNA follows: TGTGCCAGCTCACCAATTTTTCAGAACACCGGGGAGCTGTTTTTT. Amino acids: CASSPIFQNTGELFF.

The CDR3 sequence is CASSSWTRPQPQHF. In DNA, the CDR3 is TGTGCCAGCAGCTCTTGGACAAGGCCTCAGCCCCAGCATTTT. V gene TRBV7-2 combines with J gene TRBJ1-5, with D possibly TRBD1 on 5 matching bases. The CDR3 extends over 14 amino acids. V lost 4 bases to trimming and J lost 6 bases, with 13 bases between them. Germline V CDR1 and CDR2: SGHTA, FQGNSA.

On this clone: The same CDR3 can be traced to other DNA sequences in this sample. The chain employs TRBV9 and TRBJ2-1; 8 nucleotides line up with TRBD2. J lost 5 bases, V lost 0 bases, and 7 bases had no gene match. This CDR3 has 16 residues. Germline lookup yields CDR1 SGDLS and CDR2 YYNGEE. The DNA of the CDR3 is TGTGCCAGCAGCGTAGCTGGGGGACTAGACAACAATGAGCAGTTCTTC. Translation: CASSVAGGLDNNEQFF.

The chain recombines TRBV19 with TRBJ1-4; weak D call: TRBD1 (6 bases). The ends were cut back, 7 bases at V and 8 bases at J, with 14 bases in the middle. Germline V gene data show CDR1 as LNHDA and CDR2 as SQIVND (reference sequence). CDR3 size: 13 residues. The CDR3 here is CASTRGPSEKLFF. The DNA for the CDR3 is TGTGCCAGTACCAGGGGCCCGTCAGAAAAACTGTTTTTT.

The CDR3 reads CASSPLAGVGNTQYF. The DNA of the CDR3 is TGCGCCAGCAGCCCCCTAGCGGGAGTGGGGAATACGCAGTATTTT. This chain links TRBV4-1 with TRBJ2-3, with 10 bases that match TRBD2. The length of the CDR3 is 15 residues. Germline V lookup: CDR1 MGHRA, CDR2 YSYEKL. Unmatched junction bases numbered 8, after V lost 4 bases and J lost 7 bases.

The chain carries TRBV6-1 and TRBJ2-5; 13 nucleotides align to TRBD2. The CDR3 totals 15 residues. Germline V gives CDR1 MNHNS, CDR2 SASEGT. After removal of 7 bases from V and 4 bases from J, the junction contained 6 bases not matched to a gene. The CDR3 protein is CASTELAGGPETQYF. The CDR3 nucleotides read TGTGCCAGCACGGAACTAGCGGGAGGGCCAGAGACCCAGTACTTC.

This chain links TRBV7-6 with TRBJ2-1, with D maybe TRBD1 (6 bases). The CDR3 extends over 17 amino acids. CDR1 is SGHVS, CDR2 FNYEAQ, per germline. Trimming took 6 bases from V and 2 from J, leaving 20 bases between them. The CDR3 coding sequence is TGTGCCAGCAGAGAAGGATCCGGGACACCTCCCTACAATGAGCAGTTCTTC. The encoded protein is CASREGSGTPPYNEQFF.